This T cell receptor (beta chain) comes out of a study of T cells in localized non-small cell lung cancer. The table came from immunoSEQ multiplex PCR; TCRdb's copy has only in-frame clones and leaves some out. The sample carries tens of thousands of clones, 65% to 85% recorded once. V shed 10 bases and J 0 bases; nucleotides not matched to a gene: 4. The CDR3 spans 14 residues. Germline CDR1 is ENHRY and CDR2 is SYGVKD. Source: peripheral blood, taken before any cancer treatment. The sequence was obtained from a female donor older than 55 with stage I lung adenocarcinoma. This chain joins TRBV10-3 and TRBJ2-2, with 8 positions matching TRBD1. CDR3 sequence: CATEDRANTGELFF. The CDR3 nucleotides are TGTGCCACCGAGGACAGGGCGAACACCGGGGAGCTGTTTTTT.